The clone carrying this TCR beta chain showed up just a few times. Antigen specificity is unknown. This CDR3 is 11 amino acids long. The V gene lost 3 bases and the J gene lost 13 bases, with 10 bases spanning the gap. Germline V gene lookup returns CDR1 KGHSH and CDR2 LQKENI. This specimen belongs to a study of T-cell reconstitution after alpha-beta-depleted transplantation in children. Study results and caveats: It was newly produced T cells that mostly accounted for T-cell counts and diversity one year after transplant. Surviving recipient cells, namely T cells and thymic progenitors, were the source of high day-60 TCRbeta diversity in some patients. Where alpha-beta T cells came from about two months after transplant was reportedly several hundred expanded graft clones.

Unique molecular identifiers were used in preparing the TCRbeta library. One entry per CDR3 protein, called by TCRdb with MiXCR from the PCR reads. The sample records roughly 70,000 distinct CDR3 sequences, roughly 4.9% being singletons. The clonotype originates from a boy younger than two who had a stem cell transplant for acute myeloid leukemia, so the T cells may come from the graft donor. V and J are TRBV18 and TRBJ2-1, with a possible D match to TRBD1 (6 bases). The sequencing here drew on PBMCs, mostly from graft donor cells, taken 180 days after TCRalphabeta/CD19-depleted stem cell transplant. CDR3 sequence reads: CASSPEGVQFF. The CDR3 DNA reads TGTGCCAGCTCACCCGAGGGGGTCCAGTTCTTC.